Shown below are 18 T cell receptor beta chains from a single sample sequenced in a study of cytomegalovirus exposure and HLA in healthy donors. Both 60 Vbeta primers and 13 Jbeta primers went into the PCR. Produced via immunoSEQ multiplex PCR; TCRdb's table is partial and in-frame only. The sample shows hundreds of thousands of clones, 78% of them seen only once. The specimen was PBMCs. Every receptor here comes from a male donor in good health and CMV-seronegative.

The V gene is TRBV19, the J gene TRBJ1-1; no clear D gene. The CDR3 spans 13 residues. Germline values: CDR1 LNHDA, CDR2 SQIVND (reference sequence). Deletions cut 7 bases from V and 7 bases from J, with 16 bases between. The CDR3 DNA follows: TGTGCCAGTACCTCACCTTGGAGGTTTGAAGCTTTCTTT. Translated: CASTSPWRFEAFF. Complete variable domain (other parts from reference TRBV19 and TRBJ1-1): DGGITQSPKYLFRKEGQNVTLSCEQNLNHDAMYWYRQDPGQGLRLIYYSQIVNDFQKGDIAEGYSVSREKKESFPLTVTSAQKNPTAFYLCASTSPWRFEAFFGQGTRLTVV.

The chain has TRBV30 and TRBJ1-1; tentatively, D is TRBD1 (5 bases). Between the trimmed V and J ends, which lost 1 base and 0 bases, there was a span of 12 bases. The CDR3 extends over 15 amino acids. Looked up from germline, CDR1 is GTSNPN and CDR2 is SVGIG (reference sequence). This chain's CDR3 is CAWSGDWGVNTEAFF. DNA of the CDR3: TGTGCCTGGAGTGGGGATTGGGGCGTGAACACTGAAGCTTTCTTT.

This sequence joins TRBV7-2 and TRBJ2-2, with D perhaps TRBD1 (6 bases). Germline V lookup: CDR1 SGHTA, CDR2 FQGNSA. The CDR3 is 15 amino acids. The germline V and J ends were trimmed by 3 bases and 3 bases, with 11 bases remaining between them. CDR3 in DNA: TGTGCCAGCAGCTTCATGGGGGCCTACACCGGGGAGCTGTTTTTT. It encodes CASSFMGAYTGELFF.

This chain joins TRBV19 and TRBJ2-1; 8 nucleotides match TRBD1. This CDR3 contains 14 residues. Germline V lookup: CDR1 LNHDA, CDR2 SQIVND (reference sequence). J gave up 7 bases and V 3 bases, and 5 bases lay outside the gene matches. The CDR3 loop reads CASSILTGENEQFF. The CDR3 DNA reads TGTGCCAGTAGTATCCTGACAGGGGAGAATGAGCAGTTCTTC.

The chain joins TRBV9 to TRBJ2-7; 9 nucleotides line up with TRBD2. Per the germline V gene, CDR1 is SGDLS and CDR2 is YYNGEE. J was trimmed by 5 bases and V by 1 base; bases with no gene match: 7. The CDR3 is 15 residues long. The CDR3 DNA follows: TGTGCCAGCAGCGTAAGCCCGGGACTAGCAGACGAGCAGTACTTC. Its translation is CASSVSPGLADEQYF.

This clone appeared a single time. The genes are TRBV6-1 and TRBJ2-3, with D perhaps TRBD1 (5 bases). V shed 2 bases and J shed 6 bases, with 15 bases lying between them. Germline V gene sequence: CDR1 MNHNS, CDR2 SASEGT. The CDR3 totals 15 residues. In nucleotides, the CDR3 is TGTGCCAGCAGTGAACTGCGTAGGGGTCGGGATACGCAGTATTTT. Translation gives CASSELRRGRDTQYF.

J is TRBJ1-2 and V is TRBV9; possibly TRBD1 for D (5 bases). This CDR3 is 12 amino acids long. V shed 3 bases and J shed 8 bases, with 11 bases lying between them. Germline CDR1 SGDLS, CDR2 YYNGEE. CDR3 nucleotide sequence: TGTGCCAGCAGCGACCTGACAGAGGGCTACACCTTC. Translated, it gives CASSDLTEGYTF.

The chain uses TRBV5-5 and TRBJ2-7; D gene unclear. Trimming cost V 1 base and J 9 bases, with 20 bases left between them. There are 15 residues in the CDR3. Per germline, CDR1 SGHKS and CDR2 YYEKEE (reference sequence). The CDR3 is CASSLFQGSLTGQYF. The CDR3 DNA sequence: TGTGCCAGCAGCTTGTTTCAAGGATCCCTTACGGGGCAGTACTTC.

The rearrangement links TRBV7-7 to TRBJ2-7; a weak D match, TRBD2 (5 bases). This CDR3 comprises 14 residues. CDR1 is SSHAT and CDR2 is FNYEAQ in the germline V gene (reference sequence). V dropped 2 bases and J dropped 2 bases, with 10 bases sitting between them. The CDR3 sequence: CASSLTVGAYEQYF. CDR3 sequence (DNA): TGTGCCAGCAGCTTAACGGTGGGAGCCTACGAGCAGTACTTC.

This rearrangement joins TRBV14 to TRBJ1-2, with unresolved D. Germline V gene lookup returns CDR1 SGHDN and CDR2 FVKESK. The V end was cut by 4 bases, the J end by 1 base, with 7 bases between. This CDR3 has 13 residues. As DNA, the CDR3 is TGTGCCAGCAGCCTTAGCAATAACTATGGCTACACCTTC. Translating gives CASSLSNNYGYTF.

J is TRBJ1-1 and V is TRBV5-1, with D possibly TRBD1 on 6 matching bases. V was trimmed by 0 bases and J by 6 bases, leaving 9 bases between them. Germline V gene lookup returns CDR1 SGHRS and CDR2 YFSETQ. The CDR3 is made up of 13 amino acids. The CDR3 DNA reads TGCGCCAGCAGCTTGGCAGGGGACGCTGAAGCTTTCTTT. Translating it yields CASSLAGDAEAFF.

The chain carries TRBV11-2 and TRBJ2-7; 14 nucleotides align to TRBD2. The V gene's germline CDR1 is SGHAT and CDR2 FQNNGV. The J segment lost 4 bases and the V segment lost 5 bases, leaving 7 bases of the junction unmatched. CDR3 length: 16 residues. CDR3: CASSTRTSGGLYEQYF. Here the CDR3 DNA reads TGTGCCAGCAGCACTCGGACTAGCGGGGGGCTATACGAGCAGTACTTC.

The chain recombines TRBV11-2 with TRBJ2-5; perhaps TRBD1 as D (6 bases). With 0 bases removed from V and 1 base from J, the gap between germline ends came to 12 bases. Germline V gene data show CDR1 as SGHAT and CDR2 as FQNNGV. CDR3 length: 16 amino acids. The CDR3 DNA reads as TGTGCCAGCAGCTTAGATCCCCCCAGGGGCCAAGAGACCCAGTACTTC. This codes for CASSLDPPRGQETQYF.

The chain has TRBV9 and TRBJ2-3, with D maybe TRBD2 (5 bases). The CDR3 is 16 amino acids. Trimming shortened V by 1 base and J by 0 bases, and 12 bases separated the two germline ends. The V gene's germline CDR1 is SGDLS and CDR2 YYNGEE. As DNA, the CDR3 is TGTGCCAGCAGCGTACTTCCTAGCACTAGCACAGATACGCAGTATTTT. The encoded protein is CASSVLPSTSTDTQYF.

The chain is built from TRBV9 and TRBJ2-7, with 8 bases lining up with TRBD2. Germline trimming cut 0 bases from V and 5 bases from J; bases unmatched to any gene: 4. Germline assignment: CDR1 SGDLS and CDR2 YYNGEE. CDR3 length: 14 amino acids. The CDR3 spells CASSVESGSDEQYF. Written as DNA, the CDR3 is TGTGCCAGCAGCGTAGAGAGCGGGAGTGACGAGCAGTACTTC.

This clone has more than one count but fewer than ten. The chain has TRBV29-1 and TRBJ2-2; D is undetermined. The CDR3 totals 14 residues. Germline CDR1 SQVTM, CDR2 ANQGSEA. V gave up 6 bases and J gave up 3 bases, with 14 bases separating them. The CDR3 bases are TGCAGCGTCCCCCACCAGGTGTACACCGGGGAGCTGTTTTTT. It codes for CSVPHQVYTGELFF.

The V and J genes are TRBV30 and TRBJ1-1, with 9 bases identical to TRBD1. This CDR3 spans 15 amino acids. Germline trimming cut 0 bases from V and 6 bases from J; bases unmatched to any gene: 8. In germline, CDR1 is GTSNPN, CDR2 SVGIG (reference sequence). CDR3 protein: CAWSVRTGVHSEAFF. DNA for the CDR3: TGTGCCTGGAGTGTGAGGACAGGGGTTCATTCTGAAGCTTTCTTT.

The CDR3 protein is CASSPGLSYEQYF. As DNA, the CDR3 is TGTGCCAGCAGTCCCGGACTCTCCTACGAGCAGTACTTC. The chain couples TRBV6-1 to TRBJ2-7, with D maybe TRBD2 (5 bases). CDR3 length: 13 amino acids. Germline V gene lookup returns CDR1 MNHNS and CDR2 SASEGT. Deletions cut 5 bases from V and 0 bases from J, with 8 bases between.